The 29 T cell receptor beta chains below all came from one sample that was sequenced in a study of cytotoxic CD8 clonotypes in ibrutinib-treated CLL. The protocol was immunoSEQ multiplex PCR, while the TCRdb copy is restricted to in-frame clones and leaves out a portion. The sample consists of roughly 220,000 clones, roughly three quarters of them appearing once. Sequencing used PBMCs, obtained after 12 months of ibrutinib treatment. The receptors were sampled from a human donor with chronic lymphocytic leukemia.

The chain joins TRBV5-1 to TRBJ1-5, with D possibly TRBD1 on 5 matching bases. The germline gives CDR1 SGHRS, CDR2 YFSETQ. The CDR3 is 15 amino acids. Trimming removed 4 bases from V and 6 bases from J, with 17 bases in between. The CDR3 DNA reads TGCGCCAGCAGCCCCGAATCAGGGTGGGGTCAGCCCCAGCATTTT. Its protein product is CASSPESGWGQPQHF.

This clone was found a few times. The chain recombines TRBV10-2 with TRBJ1-2; D remains ambiguous. Trimming left V 3 bases short and J 2 bases short, with 10 bases between. This CDR3 contains 14 residues. Germline CDR1 WSHSY, CDR2 SAAADI. The CDR3 DNA reads as TGCGCCAGCAGTGACAGTTACAAAAACTATGGCTACACCTTC. It yields the protein CASSDSYKNYGYTF.

The chain has TRBV27 and TRBJ1-3, with D unclear. The CDR3 extends over 16 amino acids. Trimming removed 5 bases from V and 0 bases from J, with 14 bases in between. Germline V gene data show CDR1 as MNHEY and CDR2 as SMNVEV (reference sequence). CDR3 coding DNA: TGTGCCAGCAGTCTAACCAGGACGATCTCTGGAAACACCATATATTTT. Residues: CASSLTRTISGNTIYF.

The J gene is TRBJ2-1, the V gene TRBV5-6; D may be TRBD1 (5 bases). The CDR3 runs to 12 residues. Germline values: CDR1 SGHDT, CDR2 YYEEEE. V lost 4 bases, J lost 8 bases, and 10 bases lay in between. The CDR3 bases are TGTGCCAGCAGCCAGGGTGGGGATGAGCAGTTCTTC. This sequence encodes CASSQGGDEQFF.

The J gene is TRBJ2-7, the V gene TRBV6-5, with D perhaps given as TRBD1 or TRBD2 (6 bases each). CDR3 size: 12 residues. Germline V gene lookup returns CDR1 MNHEY and CDR2 SVGAGI. V gave up 2 bases and J gave up 11 bases, with 13 bases separating them. The CDR3 bases are TGTGCCAGCAGTTACGGGGGCGGCGGGGAGTACTTC. It translates to CASSYGGGGEYF.

This chain uses TRBV30 with TRBJ1-5; 8 nucleotides match TRBD1. This CDR3 comprises 13 residues. In germline, CDR1 is GTSNPN, CDR2 SVGIG (reference sequence). Unmatched junction bases numbered 5, after V lost 4 bases and J lost 6 bases. The CDR3 sequence is CAWTRQGSQPQHF. The DNA for the CDR3 is TGTGCCTGGACCCGACAGGGGTCTCAGCCCCAGCATTTT.

The chain employs TRBV5-1 and TRBJ1-2; maybe TRBD1 (5 bases). In germline, CDR1 is SGHRS, CDR2 YFSETQ. With 0 bases removed from V and 3 bases from J, the gap between germline ends came to 15 bases. This CDR3 comprises 16 residues. The CDR3 DNA reads as TGCGCCAGCAGCTTGGAGAATACGGGGGTAGACTATGGCTACACCTTC. It is translated as CASSLENTGVDYGYTF.

This chain uses TRBV5-4 with TRBJ2-2; the D gene is possibly TRBD1 (6 bases). CDR1 and CDR2 from the germline V gene are SGHNT and YYREEE (reference sequence). This CDR3 comprises 16 residues. Trimming shortened V by 1 base and J by 3 bases, and 13 bases separated the two germline ends. CDR3 coding DNA: TGTGCCAGCAGCTTGCAGGGACAAAGGGACACCGGGGAGCTGTTTTTT. Residues: CASSLQGQRDTGELFF.

The V and J genes are TRBV2 and TRBJ2-7; D unclear. This CDR3 spans 11 amino acids. V was cut by 6 bases and J by 2 bases, with 5 bases left in between. Per germline, CDR1 SNHLY and CDR2 FYNNEI. DNA of the CDR3: TGTGCCAGCAGAACCACCTACGAGCAGTACTTC. This encodes CASRTTYEQYF.

This clone occurred once. The chain has TRBV5-8 and TRBJ2-3; 11 bases agree with TRBD2. CDR3 length: 17 amino acids. Losses at the gene ends were 3 bases for V and 3 bases for J; bases not matched to a gene: 9. From germline, CDR1 is SGHTS and CDR2 YDEGEE. CDR3 sequence reads: CASSSSDLAGGTDTQYF. The CDR3 bases are TGTGCCAGCAGCTCCTCCGATTTAGCGGGGGGGACAGATACGCAGTATTTT.

The chain couples TRBV30 to TRBJ1-4, with 9 positions matching TRBD1. Germline V gene lookup returns CDR1 GTSNPN and CDR2 SVGIG (reference sequence). The CDR3 extends over 12 amino acids. The V and J ends lost 3 bases and 7 bases, in that order; junction bases with no gene match: 0. CDR3 amino acids: CAWRDRGEKLFF. In nucleotides, the CDR3 is TGTGCCTGGAGGGACAGGGGTGAAAAACTGTTTTTT.

The V call is TRBV12-5, the J call TRBJ2-3; either TRBD1 or TRBD2 may supply D (6 bases each). Germline assignment: CDR1 LGHNT and CDR2 FRNRAP. CDR3 length equals 15 residues. The ends were cut back, 5 bases at V and 4 bases at J, with 16 bases in the middle. In nucleotides, the CDR3 is TGTGCTAGTGGTCTGGGGGGACCAGGGGCAGATACGCAGTATTTT. This codes for CASGLGGPGADTQYF.

This clone has more than one count but fewer than ten. This chain links TRBV6-6 with TRBJ1-5; D may be TRBD1 (5 bases). Per the germline V gene, CDR1 is MNHNY and CDR2 is SVGAGI (reference sequence). Trimming stripped 2 bases from V and 7 bases from J, with 6 bases between. The CDR3 is made up of 12 amino acids. This CDR3 is CASSYGDQPQHF. The CDR3 region has the DNA TGTGCCAGCAGTTACGGGGACCAGCCCCAGCATTTT.

In nucleotides, the CDR3 is TGTGCCAGTAGTATAGTTGGGGCCACTGAAGCTTTCTTT. Protein: CASSIVGATEAFF. This chain links TRBV19 with TRBJ1-1; D is possibly TRBD1 (5 bases). The CDR3 has 13 residues. V was cut by 1 base and J by 4 bases, with 7 bases left in between. Per the germline V gene, CDR1 is LNHDA and CDR2 is SQIVND (reference sequence).

The chain links TRBV19 to TRBJ2-1; the match to TRBD2 covers 10 bases. The CDR3 totals 15 residues. Germline-derived CDR1 and CDR2 are LNHDA and SQIVND (reference sequence). After removal of 5 bases from V and 10 bases from J, the junction contained 11 bases not matched to a gene. Written as DNA, the CDR3 is TGTGCCAGTAGTGGGGCTAGCGGGAGAACGGGAGAGCAGTTCTTC. Its protein is CASSGASGRTGEQFF.

This clone was seen only a few times. This chain links TRBV28 with TRBJ1-5; tentatively, D is TRBD1 (5 bases). The CDR3 is made up of 13 amino acids. V was pared by 7 bases and J by 9 bases, with 16 bases between. Germline CDR1 and CDR2: MDHEN and SYDVKM. The CDR3, as DNA: TGTGCCAGCACGAAGCAGGGAATTGGGCCCCAGCATTTT. Its translation is CASTKQGIGPQHF.

The chain uses TRBV19 and TRBJ1-1; D possibly corresponds to TRBD1 (5 bases). This CDR3 spans 14 amino acids. Per the germline V gene, CDR1 is LNHDA and CDR2 is SQIVND (reference sequence). V shed 1 base and J shed 11 bases, with 17 bases lying between them. CDR3 sequence reads: CASSIVGDLMRAFF. In DNA form, the CDR3 reads TGTGCCAGTAGTATAGTAGGGGACCTAATGCGCGCTTTCTTT.

This chain uses TRBV19 with TRBJ1-2; D gene ambiguous. The CDR3 extends over 12 amino acids. Germline V gene lookup returns CDR1 LNHDA and CDR2 SQIVND (reference sequence). Trimming took 3 bases from V and 8 from J, leaving 10 bases between them. CDR3 sequence: CASSISPEGYTF. CDR3 in DNA: TGTGCCAGTAGTATTTCGCCAGAGGGCTACACCTTC.

Only a few counts were recorded for this clone. The genes are TRBV27 and TRBJ2-1; 8 bases line up with TRBD1. Per the germline V gene, CDR1 is MNHEY and CDR2 is SMNVEV (reference sequence). Losses at the gene ends were 10 bases for V and 6 bases for J; bases not matched to a gene: 14. This CDR3 has 15 amino acids. In nucleotides, the CDR3 is TGTGCCACCACCGAGTACGGACAGGGCATCAATGAGCAGTTCTTC. Protein sequence: CATTEYGQGINEQFF.

This chain's CDR3 is CAWTSGGNYNEQFF. The CDR3 DNA reads TGTGCCTGGACGTCAGGCGGGAACTACAATGAGCAGTTCTTC. The rearrangement links TRBV30 to TRBJ2-1; D might be TRBD2 (6 bases). This CDR3 region has 14 residues. Per the germline V gene, CDR1 is GTSNPN and CDR2 is SVGIG (reference sequence). The V gene lost 4 bases and the J gene lost 3 bases, with 13 bases spanning the gap. Looking up the rest from reference TRBV30 and TRBJ2-1 gives the full variable domain: SQTIHQWPATLVQPVGSPLSLECTVEGTSNPNLYWYRQAAGRGLQLLFYSVGIGQISSEVPQNLSASRPQDRQFILSSKKLLLSDSGFYLCAWTSGGNYNEQFFGPGTRLTVL.

V usage is TRBV7-3 and J usage is TRBJ1-1; D unresolved. The CDR3 is made up of 13 amino acids. Germline values: CDR1 SGHTA, CDR2 FQGTGA. V dropped 5 bases and J dropped 1 base, with 8 bases sitting between them. The CDR3 sequence is CASSPTPNTEAFF. CDR3 nucleotide sequence: TGTGCCAGCAGCCCAACCCCGAACACTGAAGCTTTCTTT.

This sequence joins TRBV7-2 and TRBJ2-5, with D possibly being TRBD2 (6 bases). Germline values: CDR1 SGHTA, CDR2 FQGNSA. The V end was cut by 2 bases, the J end by 10 bases, with 17 bases between. The CDR3 has 14 residues. The CDR3 DNA sequence: TGTGCCAGCAGCTTACCCGGGAGTGGGGAGGTCCAGTACTTC. It specifies CASSLPGSGEVQYF.

This rearrangement joins TRBV7-6 to TRBJ2-1; possibly TRBD1 for D (6 bases). From germline, CDR1 is SGHVS and CDR2 FNYEAQ. Trimming took off 1 base at V and 7 bases at J, with 14 bases between the two ends. The CDR3 loop spans 15 amino acids. CDR3 amino acids: CASSLDTGMGNEQFF. The CDR3 DNA reads as TGTGCCAGCAGCTTAGATACAGGGATGGGGAATGAGCAGTTCTTC.

The chain employs TRBV30 and TRBJ1-2; D might be TRBD1 (6 bases). This CDR3 has 14 residues. The germline gives CDR1 GTSNPN, CDR2 SVGIG (reference sequence). Trimming left V 4 bases short and J 1 base short, with 13 bases between. The CDR3 DNA reads TGTGCCTGGATCATGAGGGGGGGTAACTATGGCTACACCTTC. It is translated as CAWIMRGGNYGYTF.

The chain is built from TRBV6-1 and TRBJ2-7, with 7 bases lining up with TRBD1. The CDR3 is 14 residues long. Germline values: CDR1 MNHNS, CDR2 SASEGT. The V segment lost 6 bases and the J segment 0 bases; nucleotides outside the gene matches: 5. The CDR3 region is CASRARQGSYEQYF. CDR3 nucleotides: TGTGCCAGCAGGGCCCGACAGGGCTCCTACGAGCAGTACTTC.

This chain links TRBV7-2 with TRBJ2-1, with TRBD1 matching 7 bases. Germline-derived CDR1 and CDR2 are SGHTA and FQGNSA. V dropped 2 bases and J dropped 10; count of bases not matched to a gene: 14. This CDR3 has 16 residues. The CDR3 nucleotides are TGTGCCAGCAGCTTAAAGTGGGGAACAGGGGCCTACGAGCAGTTCTTC. This gives the protein CASSLKWGTGAYEQFF.

This chain joins TRBV7-3 and TRBJ1-1; D gene unclear. The CDR3 sequence is 15 residues long. The germline gives CDR1 SGHTA, CDR2 FQGTGA. The ends were cut back, 5 bases at V and 1 base at J, with 14 bases in the middle. The CDR3, as DNA: TGTGCCAGCAGCGAATCCCGGCACCAGAACACTGAAGCTTTCTTT. This encodes CASSESRHQNTEAFF.

The chain carries TRBV7-9 and TRBJ2-2; tentative D call: TRBD1 (6 bases). The CDR3 runs to 19 residues. Trimming cost V 5 bases and J 9 bases, with 31 bases left between them. Germline V gene sequence: CDR1 SEHNR, CDR2 FQNEAQ (reference sequence). CDR3 DNA sequence: TGTGCCAGCAGCGCACTACCGGGACACAGAAAAGGGGGTATCCGGGAGCTGTTTTTT. This codes for CASSALPGHRKGGIRELFF. The full variable domain, with the rest looked up from reference TRBV7-9 and TRBJ2-2, is DTGVSQNPRHKITKRGQNVTFRCDPISEHNRLYWYRQTLGQGPEFLTYFQNEAQLEKSRLLSDRFSAERPKGSFSTLEIQRTEQGDSAMYLCASSALPGHRKGGIRELFFGEGSRLTVL.

The CDR3: CASSLSILSEAFF. CDR3 sequence (DNA): TGTGCCAGCAGTTTATCGATATTGTCCGAAGCTTTCTTT. This chain joins TRBV27 and TRBJ1-1; D is ambiguous. The germline V gene encodes CDR1 MNHEY and CDR2 SMNVEV (reference sequence). The CDR3 extends over 13 amino acids. Trimming cost V 0 bases and J 8 bases, with 10 bases left between them.